This T cell receptor (beta chain) was profiled in a study of PD-1 blockade in classical Hodgkin lymphoma. Broader study findings: Prior therapy or disease activity may underlie the repertoire differences, whose causes remain undefined.

The repertoire was sequenced with immunoSEQ multiplex PCR; TCRdb's copy has only in-frame clones and lacks some. This sample has about 16,000 clones, with about 90% found just once. Time point reported: newly diagnosed, previously untreated cHL patient sample. Out of thawed PBMCs, magnetic negative selection purified CD4+ T cells. Comments on this clone: The antigen is unknown.

This TCR came from a human donor with classical Hodgkin lymphoma. Material for sequencing was CD4+ T cells from blood.

In DNA form, the CDR3 reads TGTGCCAGTAGCCCCCAGGGGGCAAGTATAGCCAAAAACATTCAGTACTTC. This encodes CASSPQGASIAKNIQYF. This chain uses TRBV19 with TRBJ2-4; TRBD1 matches at 8 bases. The CDR3 runs to 17 residues. J gave up 0 bases and V 6 bases, and 10 bases lay outside the gene matches. Per germline, CDR1 LNHDA and CDR2 SQIVND (reference sequence).